The 32 T cell receptor beta chains reported below all come from one sample, sequenced in a study of cytomegalovirus exposure and HLA in healthy donors (TCRdb year 2017). The library was obtained by the immunoSEQ multiplex PCR assay. For the multiplex PCR, a mixture combining 60 forward primers for TCR Vbeta segments and 13 reverse primers for TCR Jbeta segments was used. As stored in TCRdb, this immuneACCESS dataset retains in-frame rearrangements with V and J assigned. A fraction of the clones does not appear; measured against another copy, unresolved V genes explain less than half of the discrepancy, and the remainder lacks a known reason. The sample data list approximately 100,000 clones, and roughly 69% of these were observed just once. 3.5% to 4% of the sample lies in the top ten. The sample taken for sequencing was PBMCs. Receptors were obtained from a man aged 30 to 45 in good health and CMV-seropositive.

V is TRBV19 and J is TRBJ2-1, with 10 bases aligning to TRBD1. This CDR3 is 14 amino acids long. Germline trimming cut 10 bases from V and 4 bases from J; bases unmatched to any gene: 7. Germline CDR1 and CDR2: LNHDA and SQIVND (reference sequence). The CDR3 is CATTGQGVYNEQFF. CDR3 in DNA: TGTGCCACCACAGGACAGGGGGTATACAATGAGCAGTTCTTC. The full variable domain, in which reference TRBV19 and TRBJ2-1 provide the parts outside the CDR3, is DGGITQSPKYLFRKEGQNVTLSCEQNLNHDAMYWYRQDPGQGLRLIYYSQIVNDFQKGDIAEGYSVSREKKESFPLTVTSAQKNPTAFYLCATTGQGVYNEQFFGPGTRLTVL.

J is TRBJ2-3 and V is TRBV5-6; tentatively, D is TRBD2 (6 bases). The CDR3 sequence is 15 residues long. Looked up from germline, CDR1 is SGHDT and CDR2 is YYEEEE. V dropped 3 bases and J dropped 3 bases, with 14 bases sitting between them. CDR3 coding DNA: TGTGCCAGCAGCTCTCGGGGGTGGATGACAGATACGCAGTATTTT. Its protein product is CASSSRGWMTDTQYF.

In its sample, this clone was seen once. V and J are TRBV6-1 and TRBJ1-2; D is ambiguous. The germline gives CDR1 MNHNS, CDR2 SASEGT. Trimming shortened V by 6 bases and J by 3 bases, and 14 bases separated the two germline ends. The CDR3 consists of 14 residues. The CDR3 DNA follows: TGTGCCAGCAGATCACCTGGAGAGTACTATGGCTACACCTTC. Amino acids: CASRSPGEYYGYTF.

In DNA form, the CDR3 reads TGTGCCAGCAGCAGACGGGCGGGGGGCTCCTACAATGAGCAGTTCTTC. The encoded protein is CASSRRAGGSYNEQFF. The rearrangement joins TRBV7-8 to TRBJ2-1, with TRBD2 matching 8 bases. V shed 5 bases, J shed 0 bases, and the junction held 6 bases outside the gene matches. CDR3 size: 16 residues. Germline lookup yields CDR1 SGHVS and CDR2 FQNEAQ. The variable domain in full, with the rest retrieved from reference TRBV7-8 and TRBJ2-1, is GAGVSQSPRYKVAKRGQDVALRCDPISGHVSLFWYQQALGQGPEFLTYFQNEAQLDKSGLPSDRFFAERPEGSVSTLKIQRTQQEDSAVYLCASSRRAGGSYNEQFFGPGTRLTVL.

This rearrangement joins TRBV27 to TRBJ2-5; 8 nucleotides agree with TRBD2. Trimming removed 0 bases from V and 5 bases from J; junction bases left unmatched: 8. CDR1 and CDR2 (germline): MNHEY, SMNVEV (reference sequence). This CDR3 comprises 16 residues. The CDR3 DNA follows: TGTGCCAGCAGTTTATCGACGGGGGGGCCGGGGGAGACCCAGTACTTC. It translates to CASSLSTGGPGETQYF.

This clone was counted only a few times. The rearrangement links TRBV2 to TRBJ2-1, with D hard to call. The CDR3 sequence is 12 residues long. V was trimmed by 9 bases and J by 10 bases, leaving 16 bases between them. Germline V gene data show CDR1 as SNHLY and CDR2 as FYNNEI. The CDR3: CAREAPPGEQFF. In DNA form, the CDR3 reads TGTGCCAGAGAGGCGCCTCCCGGCGAGCAGTTCTTC.

This sequence joins TRBV19 and TRBJ1-3; D not certain. Looked up from germline, CDR1 is LNHDA and CDR2 is SQIVND (reference sequence). The CDR3 is made up of 15 amino acids. V was shortened by 5 bases and J by 5 bases, with 16 bases between the two germline ends. CDR3 coding DNA: TGTGCCAGTAGTGCCGCGACCAGAGGTAGAAACACCATATATTTT. This gives the protein CASSAATRGRNTIYF.

The J gene is TRBJ1-1, the V gene TRBV5-1; tentatively, D is TRBD1 (5 bases). Between the trimmed V and J ends, which lost 4 bases and 5 bases, there was a span of 15 bases. This CDR3 has 14 amino acids. Germline loops: CDR1 SGHRS, CDR2 YFSETQ. For the CDR3, the DNA is TGCGCCAGCAGCGGGGGGACTGAGTGGACTGAAGCTTTCTTT. Its protein product is CASSGGTEWTEAFF.

With respect to this clone: Other DNA sequences within the sample encode an identical CDR3. This chain links TRBV5-1 with TRBJ2-3; 7 bases are shared with TRBD1. The CDR3 consists of 14 residues. In germline, CDR1 is SGHRS, CDR2 YFSETQ. Trimming at V came to 2 bases and at J to 2 bases, leaving 2 bases not matched to a gene. DNA for the CDR3: TGCGCCAGCAGCTTCGGACAGGACACAGATACGCAGTATTTT. The encoded protein is CASSFGQDTDTQYF.

This chain links TRBV5-1 with TRBJ2-7; 8 bases agree with TRBD1. The V gene end was trimmed by 4 bases and the J gene end by 6 bases; junction bases not matched to a gene: 12. This CDR3 contains 15 residues. CDR1 and CDR2 (germline): SGHRS, YFSETQ. The CDR3 reads CASSVRADRVTEQYF. CDR3 bases: TGCGCCAGCAGCGTAAGGGCGGACAGGGTTACCGAGCAGTACTTC.

J is TRBJ1-3 and V is TRBV7-8; D gene uncertain. Germline assignment: CDR1 SGHVS and CDR2 FQNEAQ. The CDR3 has 13 amino acids. The germline V and J ends were trimmed by 1 base and 4 bases, with 5 bases remaining between them. For the CDR3, the DNA is TGTGCCAGCAGCTTAGGAGCCGGAAACACCATATATTTT. Protein product: CASSLGAGNTIYF.

The chain couples TRBV7-8 to TRBJ2-1; 9 bases match TRBD2. The CDR3 contains 13 residues. The V and J ends lost 4 bases and 7 bases, in that order; junction bases with no gene match: 2. Germline V CDR1 and CDR2: SGHVS, FQNEAQ. The CDR3 spells CASSWAGGNEQFF. The CDR3 nucleotides read TGTGCCAGCAGCTGGGCGGGGGGGAATGAGCAGTTCTTC.

The V call is TRBV30, the J call TRBJ2-6; a weak D match, TRBD1 (6 bases). This CDR3 spans 16 amino acids. The V gene lost 6 bases and the J gene lost 0 bases, with 15 bases spanning the gap. Per germline, CDR1 GTSNPN and CDR2 SVGIG (reference sequence). This chain's CDR3 is CACPTVGGSGANVLTF. CDR3 DNA: TGTGCCTGCCCAACGGTAGGGGGCTCTGGGGCCAACGTCCTGACTTTC.

This clone was observed a few times. The chain uses TRBV2 and TRBJ2-1, with D possibly being TRBD2 (5 bases). The CDR3 spans 13 residues. Germline values: CDR1 SNHLY, CDR2 FYNNEI. V lost 8 bases and J lost 3, with 11 bases in between. The CDR3 loop reads CASRGWGYNEQFF. The CDR3 nucleotides are TGTGCCAGCCGGGGTTGGGGCTACAATGAGCAGTTCTTC.

Of note for this clone: Other DNA sequences in the sample encode the same CDR3. V is TRBV6-5 and J is TRBJ1-2, with 10 bases matching TRBD1. Trimming at V came to 6 bases and at J to 8 bases, leaving 3 bases not matched to a gene. Looked up from germline, CDR1 is MNHEY and CDR2 is SVGAGI. The CDR3 spans 12 residues. The CDR3 bases are TGTGCCAGCAGCGGACAGGGGGGCGGCTACACCTTC. Translated, it gives CASSGQGGGYTF.

The chain couples TRBV11-3 to TRBJ2-3; 7 bases are a match to TRBD1. J was trimmed by 5 bases and V by 5 bases; bases with no gene match: 4. The germline gives CDR1 SGHNT, CDR2 YENEEA. The length of the CDR3 is 13 residues. CDR3 in DNA: TGTGCCAGCAGCCGGACAGGCGGAGATACGCAGTATTTT. Its translation: CASSRTGGDTQYF.

The V and J genes are TRBV4-1 and TRBJ2-7, with 8 positions matching TRBD2. Trimming took 6 bases from V and 2 from J; bases not matched to a gene: 9. Germline V gives CDR1 MGHRA, CDR2 YSYEKL. The CDR3 extends over 15 amino acids. In DNA form, the CDR3 reads TGCGCCAGCAGACTCTCCAGCGGGGGCCCCTACGAGCAGTACTTC. As protein: CASRLSSGGPYEQYF.

This clone was observed once. V is TRBV11-3 and J is TRBJ2-7, with TRBD2 matching over 8 bases. CDR1 is SGHNT and CDR2 is YENEEA in the germline V gene. Unmatched junction bases numbered 0, after V lost 3 bases and J lost 2 bases. The CDR3 consists of 13 residues. The CDR3 region is CASSFGGAYEQYF. CDR3 sequence (DNA): TGTGCCAGCAGCTTCGGGGGGGCCTACGAGCAGTACTTC.

The rearrangement joins TRBV6-5 to TRBJ1-2, with 10 bases aligning to TRBD1. J lost 7 bases, V lost 0 bases, and 8 bases had no gene match. In germline, CDR1 is MNHEY, CDR2 SVGAGI. This CDR3 spans 16 amino acids. The chain's CDR3 is CASSYSGDRGSGGYTF. CDR3 bases: TGTGCCAGCAGTTACTCGGGGGACAGGGGCTCTGGTGGCTACACCTTC.

This clone was detected only once. The chain uses TRBV4-1 and TRBJ2-5, with unresolved D. This CDR3 is built from 14 residues. V was trimmed by 1 base and J by 6 bases, leaving 12 bases between them. CDR1 is MGHRA, CDR2 YSYEKL, per germline. The CDR3 DNA reads TGCGCCAGCAGCCAAGGAGCAGGTATCCAGACCCAGTACTTC. It is translated as CASSQGAGIQTQYF.

The J gene is TRBJ2-2, the V gene TRBV14; D gene unclear. The CDR3 runs 12 residues. Germline assignment: CDR1 SGHDN and CDR2 FVKESK. Trimming took 6 bases from V and 5 from J, leaving 7 bases between them. The CDR3 DNA is TGTGCCAGCAGGCATCTAACCGGGGAGCTGTTTTTT. This codes for CASRHLTGELFF. The variable domain in full, completed from reference TRBV14 and TRBJ2-2, reads EAGVTQFPSHSVIEKGQTVTLRCDPISGHDNLYWYRRVMGKEIKFLLHFVKESKQDESGMPNNRFLAERTGGTYSTLKVQPAELEDSGVYFCASRHLTGELFFGEGSRLTVL.

This clone was recorded a few times. The J gene is TRBJ2-3, the V gene TRBV15; 9 nucleotides match TRBD2. J gave up 2 bases and V 5 bases, and 8 bases lay outside the gene matches. Germline V gene data show CDR1 as LNHNV and CDR2 as YYDKDF (reference sequence). The CDR3 runs to 16 residues. CDR3 DNA sequence: TGTGCCACCAGCCTCCGACTAGCGGCGGTCACAGATACGCAGTATTTT. This codes for CATSLRLAAVTDTQYF.

This chain links TRBV27 with TRBJ1-6; 9 bases align to TRBD1. The CDR3 loop spans 17 amino acids. J gave up 8 bases and V 4 bases, and 12 bases lay outside the gene matches. Germline assignment: CDR1 MNHEY and CDR2 SMNVEV (reference sequence). Here the CDR3 reads CASSSAMDRGIDSPLHF. For the CDR3, the DNA is TGTGCCAGCAGTTCTGCGATGGACAGGGGTATTGATTCACCCCTCCACTTT.

The gene calls are TRBV6-5 and TRBJ2-5, with D possibly TRBD1 on 5 matching bases. V shed 2 bases and J shed 9 bases, with 10 bases lying between them. From germline, CDR1 is MNHEY and CDR2 SVGAGI. The CDR3 is 12 residues long. CDR3 sequence reads: CASSYGGAAQYF. The DNA of the CDR3 is TGTGCCAGCAGTTACGGTGGGGCGGCCCAGTACTTC.

In the case of this clone: One end of the junction fails to match germline, which may point to a read error. V and J are TRBV7-9 and TRBJ2-7; the D gene is possibly TRBD2 (5 bases). CDR1 and CDR2 (germline): SEHNR, FQNEAQ (reference sequence). This CDR3 region has 17 residues. As DNA, the CDR3 is TGTTCCAGCAGCCCCCTGGTCAGAGGGATTAATTCCTACGAGCAGTACTTC. The encoded protein is CSSSPLVRGINSYEQYF. Drawing the rest from reference TRBV7-9 and TRBJ2-7, the complete variable domain is DTGVSQNPRHKITKRGQNVTFRCDPISEHNRLYWYRQTLGQGPEFLTYFQNEAQLEKSRLLSDRFSAERPKGSFSTLEIQRTEQGDSAMYLCSSSPLVRGINSYEQYFGPGTRLTVT.

Notes on this clone: Other DNA sequences in the sample encode the same CDR3. V is TRBV2 and J is TRBJ1-5; D perhaps matches TRBD1 (5 bases). V shed 6 bases and J shed 4 bases, with 16 bases lying between them. The CDR3 loop spans 15 amino acids. The germline V gene encodes CDR1 SNHLY and CDR2 FYNNEI. The CDR3 region has the DNA TGTGCCAGCAGCGTAACAGGTTGGGGAAATCAGCCCCAGCATTTT. This translates into CASSVTGWGNQPQHF. Full variable domain (missing parts from reference TRBV2 and TRBJ1-5): EPEVTQTPSHQVTQMGQEVILRCVPISNHLYFYWYRQILGQKVEFLVSFYNNEISEKSEIFDDQFSVERPDGSNFTLKIRSTKLEDSAMYFCASSVTGWGNQPQHFGDGTRLSIL.

The J gene is TRBJ2-7, the V gene TRBV7-6; D unclear. Deletions cut 6 bases from V and 3 bases from J, with 12 bases between. The V gene's germline CDR1 is SGHVS and CDR2 FNYEAQ. The CDR3 extends over 13 amino acids. The CDR3, as DNA: TGTGCCAGCAGTGCCGAGGTGGGCTACGAGCAGTACTTC. Translating it yields CASSAEVGYEQYF. Filled out from reference TRBV7-6 and TRBJ2-7, the complete variable domain reads GAGVSQSPRYKVTKRGQDVALRCDPISGHVSLYWYRQALGQGPEFLTYFNYEAQQDKSGLPNDRFSAERPEGSISTLTIQRTEQRDSAMYRCASSAEVGYEQYFGPGTRLTVT.

The genes are TRBV18 and TRBJ1-4; TRBD1 matches at 9 bases. This CDR3 spans 16 amino acids. Germline V gene data show CDR1 as KGHSH and CDR2 as LQKENI. J was trimmed by 0 bases and V by 6 bases; bases with no gene match: 5. CDR3 residues: CASSGGTGPTNEKLFF. CDR3 DNA sequence: TGTGCCAGCTCCGGCGGGACAGGGCCAACTAATGAAAAACTGTTTTTT.

V gene TRBV19 combines with J gene TRBJ1-5; D call uncertain. Per the germline V gene, CDR1 is LNHDA and CDR2 is SQIVND (reference sequence). V was shortened by 5 bases and J by 9 bases, with 20 bases between the two germline ends. The CDR3 loop spans 15 amino acids. The CDR3 DNA reads TGTGCCAGTAGTCCCCCAGAGAGGGCTCAAAGGCCCCAGCATTTT. It codes for CASSPPERAQRPQHF. The complete variable domain, with remaining parts taken from reference TRBV19 and TRBJ1-5, reads DGGITQSPKYLFRKEGQNVTLSCEQNLNHDAMYWYRQDPGQGLRLIYYSQIVNDFQKGDIAEGYSVSREKKESFPLTVTSAQKNPTAFYLCASSPPERAQRPQHFGDGTRLSIL.

The CDR3 spells CATSERPSGWGEQYF. CDR3 DNA sequence: TGTGCCACCAGCGAAAGGCCTAGCGGTTGGGGCGAGCAGTACTTC. The chain uses TRBV15 and TRBJ2-7; 7 positions match TRBD2. CDR1 is LNHNV, CDR2 YYDKDF, per germline (reference sequence). CDR3 length: 15 amino acids. The trim removed 5 bases at V and 6 bases at J, leaving 13 bases unmatched.

The V and J genes are TRBV6-1 and TRBJ1-1; no clear D. There are 13 residues in the CDR3. V was trimmed by 4 bases and J by 3 bases, leaving 9 bases between them. CDR1 is MNHNS, CDR2 SASEGT, per germline. CDR3 loop: CASSALPDTEAFF. The CDR3 DNA reads TGTGCCAGCAGTGCACTGCCGGACACTGAAGCTTTCTTT.

The gene calls are TRBV4-2 and TRBJ1-2, with 8 bases aligning to TRBD1. This CDR3 spans 14 amino acids. V shed 3 bases, J shed 6 bases, and the junction held 6 bases outside the gene matches. Looked up from germline, CDR1 is LGHNA and CDR2 is YNFKEQ. The CDR3 bases are TGTGCCAGCAGCCAGGGGCAGACAGGGGATGGCTACACCTTC. As protein: CASSQGQTGDGYTF.